This TCR beta chain was identified during a study of T cell responses to AZD1222 COVID-19 vaccine. Overall study findings and caveats: Regions 160-218 and 743-854 held dominance among vaccine-associated CD4 TCRs, which spanned spike. Clonal diversity was possibly underestimated, and white British individuals and females predominated among donors. Targeting of unmutated variant regions was reportedly seen in nearly half of spike-specific TCRs. Without day 14 samples, only post-peak T cell repertoires were studied.

The table came from immunoSEQ multiplex PCR; TCRdb's copy has only in-frame clones and leaves some out. The sample has 140,000 to 150,000 clones, 91% seen once. Regarding this clone: As yet, its antigen is unknown.

CDR3 length: 15 residues. Germline CDR1 and CDR2: LGHNA and YSLEER. J lost 7 bases, V lost 4 bases, and 7 bases had no gene match. The receptor comes from an adult who received the AZD1222 COVID-19 vaccine. The rearrangement joins TRBV4-3 to TRBJ1-6; 7 bases map to TRBD1. The sequenced sample was peripheral blood, obtained 28 days after the second AZD1222 dose. In DNA form, the CDR3 reads TGCGCCAGCAGCCGCTTCGGGACAGAAAATTCACCCCTCCACTTT. This sequence encodes CASSRFGTENSPLHF.